A few counts support the clone carrying this T cell receptor (beta chain). Antigen unknown. The CDR3 is made up of 12 amino acids. Trimming removed 6 bases at V and 10 bases at J, with 10 bases between. The data were obtained in a study of human T cells and chemical hapten exposure. TCRdb reanalysed the RACE reads using MiXCR and keeps one entry per CDR3 protein. The table includes 120,000 to 150,000 distinct CDR3 sequences, approximately 12% detected once. Regarding the study as a whole: Once DPC sensitization occurred, TCRs above 1 in 1000 frequency showed no change.

Time point specified: patch test 2, 6 weeks after DPC sensitization. The treatment denotes: therapeutic diphenylcyclopropenone sensitization with weekly scalp DPC. Whole blood that had not been fractionated was the source of extracted total RNA. This TCR derives from a woman aged 45-65 years with alopecia areata. Some clones in this sample may be carry-over from other donors' samples. Specimen: whole blood, collected in connection with sensitization to the hapten diphenylcyclopropenone (DPC). The chain joins TRBV12-3 or TRBV12-4 to TRBJ1-6, with a tentative D call TRBD1 (6 bases). CDR3 region: CASRPQGSPLHF. CDR3 sequence (DNA): TGTGCCAGCAGACCCCAGGGGTCACCCCTCCACTTT.